These T cell receptor beta chains were read from a single sample in a study of T-cell memory formation after mild COVID-19. TCRdb ran MiXCR on the 5' RACE reads and lists one entry per CDR3 protein. Of under 300,000 distinct CDR3 sequences in the sample, 15% to 20% were seen once. The sample comprised PBMCs or a T cell subset sorted from them (not recorded which). These receptors originate from a man between 18 and 35 years old who had mild COVID-19 (a few samples of this study predate the infection). Cell type and time point are not known. The CDR3 runs from the conserved cysteine through the conserved F or W. A D gene is named only where the DNA matches it firmly. Expanded clones get a size class; other rows say once, few or many, or leave the size out.

V gene	D gene	J gene	clone size	CDR3 protein	CDR3 DNA
TRBV24-1	TRBD1	TRBJ2-5	-	CATRRTGEETQYF	TGTGCCACCAGAAGAACAGGGGAAGAGACCCAGTACTTC
TRBV10-3	-	TRBJ2-2	-	CAISLQSGELFF	TGTGCCATCAGTCTCCAATCCGGGGAGCTGTTTTTT
TRBV10-3	-	TRBJ2-5	few	CAISEASRQETQYF	TGTGCCATCAGTGAGGCTAGCCGCCAAGAGACCCAGTACTTC
TRBV5-1	TRBD1	TRBJ1-4	few	CASSLTGTGGTNEKLFF	TGCGCCAGCAGCTTGACCGGGACAGGGGGTACTAATGAAAAACTGTTTTTT
TRBV3-1	TRBD1	TRBJ2-2	few	CASSQDPGQGRELFF	TGTGCCAGCAGCCAAGATCCCGGACAGGGCAGGGAGCTGTTTTTT
TRBV7-6	TRBD2	TRBJ2-5	-	CASKVAGGPIGTQYF	TGTGCCAGCAAGGTTGCGGGGGGGCCGATTGGGACCCAGTACTTC
TRBV2	TRBD1	TRBJ2-6	-	CASRTGVSGANVLTF	TGTGCCAGCAGAACAGGGGTCTCTGGGGCCAACGTCCTGACTTTC
TRBV11-2	-	TRBJ2-5	-	CASSPPRGWGETQYF	TGTGCCAGCAGCCCGCCTCGCGGGTGGGGGGAGACCCAGTACTTC
TRBV27	-	TRBJ1-1	-	CASSWLPNTEAFF	TGTGCCAGCAGTTGGCTCCCGAACACTGAAGCTTTCTTT
TRBV6-6	-	TRBJ2-5	once	CASSYAGSAQETQYF	TGTGCCAGCAGTTACGCGGGGAGTGCCCAAGAGACCCAGTACTTC
TRBV24-1	-	TRBJ2-1	few	CATSDSTDGNEQFF	TGTGCCACCAGTGATTCAACCGACGGCAATGAGCAGTTCTTC
TRBV28	-	TRBJ1-2	-	CASSSPDSLNYGYTF	TGTGCCAGCAGTTCCCCCGACAGTCTTAACTATGGCTACACCTTC
TRBV7-2	TRBD2	TRBJ2-1	once	CASSPWTSVNEQFF	TGTGCCAGCAGCCCCTGGACTAGCGTCAATGAGCAGTTCTTC
TRBV27	TRBD1	TRBJ1-6	-	CASSHGTANSPLHF	TGTGCCAGCAGCCATGGGACAGCCAATTCACCCCTCCACTTT
TRBV6-2/TRBV6-3	TRBD1	TRBJ1-1	many	CASSIRPQGSINTEAFF	TGTGCCAGCAGTATCCGACCACAGGGGTCTATTAACACTGAAGCTTTCTTT
TRBV4-2	-	TRBJ1-3	-	CASSQDPAGVGGNTIYF	TGTGCCAGCAGCCAAGATCCGGCCGGGGTTGGTGGAAACACCATATATTTT
TRBV11-2	TRBD1	TRBJ2-5	-	CASSLGSQGRTLETQYF	TGTGCCAGCAGCTTAGGTTCACAGGGGAGAACGTTAGAGACCCAGTACTTC
TRBV7-2	-	TRBJ2-1	many	CASSTGIRNEQFF	TGTGCCAGCAGCACGGGGATAAGAAATGAGCAGTTCTTC
TRBV3-2	-	TRBJ2-2	-	CASSQDYPGTGELFF	TGTGCCAGCAGCCAAGACTATCCAGGCACCGGGGAGCTGTTTTTT
TRBV4-2	-	TRBJ2-1	-	CASSQAGVHNEQFF	TGTGCCAGCAGCCAAGCGGGGGTCCACAATGAGCAGTTCTTC
TRBV12-3/TRBV12-4	TRBD2	TRBJ2-1	many	CASSPRLAGGRNEQFF	TGTGCCAGCAGTCCGAGACTAGCGGGGGGGCGCAATGAGCAGTTCTTC
TRBV6-6	TRBD1	TRBJ2-5	few	CASSPRARGRETQYF	TGTGCCAGCAGCCCCCGGGCCAGGGGGCGAGAGACCCAGTACTTC
TRBV5-1	-	TRBJ2-7	-	CASSLASPGGEQYF	TGCGCCAGCAGCTTGGCCAGCCCCGGGGGCGAGCAGTACTTC
TRBV4-1	-	TRBJ2-7	-	CASSLKLDPYEQYF	TGCGCCAGCAGCCTCAAGCTCGATCCCTACGAGCAGTACTTC
TRBV20-1	TRBD2	TRBJ2-3	few	CSAPPLLAGTADTQYF	TGCAGTGCTCCGCCTCTTCTAGCGGGGACGGCAGATACGCAGTATTTT
TRBV5-1	TRBD1	TRBJ1-1	-	CASTGDSNTEAFF	TGCGCCAGCACTGGGGACAGTAACACTGAAGCTTTCTTT
TRBV7-9	-	TRBJ2-7	few	CASSLVGGENPYEQYF	TGTGCCAGCAGCTTAGTCGGGGGCGAGAACCCCTACGAGCAGTACTTC
TRBV5-6	-	TRBJ1-1	-	CASSWNGGTEAFF	TGTGCCAGCAGCTGGAATGGAGGCACTGAAGCTTTCTTT
TRBV11-3	-	TRBJ2-2	-	CASSYQTGRGNTGELFF	TGTGCCAGCAGCTATCAGACAGGGAGGGGGAACACCGGGGAGCTGTTTTTT